Shown below are 19 T cell receptor beta chains from a single sample sequenced in a study of CD8+ T cells in alopecia areata. After isolation, RNA underwent reverse transcription to generate cDNA as the sequencing template. Repertoires were generated with immunoSEQ multiplex PCR, while TCRdb's copy carries only in-frame clones and drops some. The top ten hold 13% of the sample, which has about 140,000 clones, about 88% seen once. As for treatment: oral pan-JAK inhibitor, 5-10 mg twice daily. This material consisted of CD8+ T cells sorted from blood, taken at week 4, from a patient treated with tofacitinib. These receptors were collected from a human donor with alopecia areata.

V usage is TRBV19 and J usage is TRBJ1-5; no clear D gene. The CDR3 is made up of 14 amino acids. V lost 1 base, J lost 3 bases, and 7 bases lay in between. Germline-derived CDR1 and CDR2 are LNHDA and SQIVND (reference sequence). The CDR3 is CASSIVTDNQPQHF. CDR3 in DNA: TGTGCCAGTAGTATAGTCACAGACAATCAGCCCCAGCATTTT.

Concerning this clone: At one end the junction does not follow the germline gene, possibly because of a read error. CDR3 sequence (DNA): TGTGCCAGCAGTTTATCGGCGGGAGAAGTTTACACTGAGCAGTTCTTC. Amino acids: CASSLSAGEVYTEQFF. The J gene is TRBJ2-1, the V gene TRBV27, with 7 bases identical to TRBD2. CDR3 length: 16 residues. CDR1 and CDR2 from the germline V gene are MNHEY and SMNVEV (reference sequence).

The genes are TRBV7-6 and TRBJ2-3; 7 nucleotides line up with TRBD1. V shed 4 bases, J shed 4 bases, and the junction held 14 bases outside the gene matches. Germline V gene sequence: CDR1 SGHVS, CDR2 FNYEAQ. The CDR3 is 17 residues long. The CDR3 nucleotides read TGTGCCAGCAGCTGGGACAGAACCAAAACATCCGCAGATACGCAGTATTTT. Translated: CASSWDRTKTSADTQYF.

This clone occurred once. The chain uses TRBV9 and TRBJ1-4, with unresolved D. The CDR3 has 16 amino acids. The V end lost 4 bases, the J end lost 0 bases, and 13 bases lay between the germline ends. CDR1 is SGDLS, CDR2 YYNGEE, per germline. The CDR3 is CASSPNALATNEKLFF. The CDR3 nucleotides are TGTGCCAGCAGCCCCAACGCACTTGCAACTAATGAAAAACTGTTTTTT. The full variable domain, completed using reference TRBV9 and TRBJ1-4, is DSGVTQTPKHLITATGQRVTLRCSPRSGDLSVYWYQQSLDQGLQFLIQYYNGEERAKGNILERFSAQQFPDLHSELNLSSLELGDSALYFCASSPNALATNEKLFFGSGTQLSVL.

The chain couples TRBV29-1 to TRBJ2-3; D uncertain. The germline CDR1 and CDR2 sequences are SQVTM and ANQGSEA. Trimming removed 4 bases from V and 4 bases from J, with 9 bases in between. The CDR3 runs 12 residues. The CDR3 sequence: CSVVMIPDTQYF. CDR3 DNA: TGCAGCGTTGTGATGATACCAGATACGCAGTATTTT.

In DNA form, the CDR3 reads TGCAGCGTATCAGACAGGGACTCTTACTACGAGCAGTACTTC. Amino acid sequence: CSVSDRDSYYEQYF. The gene calls are TRBV29-1 and TRBJ2-7; maybe TRBD1 (7 bases). Germline CDR1 and CDR2: SQVTM and ANQGSEA. The CDR3 totals 14 residues. The V and J ends lost 6 bases and 3 bases respectively, with 18 bases between them.

The table lists this clone with a few counts. The chain links TRBV4-2 to TRBJ2-7; D gene unclear. Germline V gene sequence: CDR1 LGHNA, CDR2 YNFKEQ. The V end lost 0 bases, the J end lost 3 bases, and 9 bases lay between the germline ends. This CDR3 has 14 residues. This CDR3 reads CASSQEVPSYEQYF. Written as DNA, the CDR3 is TGTGCCAGCAGCCAAGAAGTCCCCAGCTACGAGCAGTACTTC.

This clone was counted a single time. J is TRBJ1-1 and V is TRBV5-1, with D uncertain. V was cut by 4 bases and J by 1 base, with 17 bases left in between. The CDR3 runs to 16 residues. Germline V gene sequence: CDR1 SGHRS, CDR2 YFSETQ. The DNA of the CDR3 is TGCGCCAGCAGCCCCGACCCGATAACAGCGAACACTGAAGCTTTCTTT. Translated: CASSPDPITANTEAFF.

The chain is built from TRBV4-1 and TRBJ2-5, with unresolved D. The V gene lost 0 bases and the J gene lost 2 bases, with 7 bases spanning the gap. Germline CDR1 and CDR2: MGHRA and YSYEKL. This CDR3 comprises 14 residues. The CDR3 DNA reads TGCGCCAGCAGCCAAGAAAGAGCTCAAGAGACCCAGTACTTC. The encoded protein is CASSQERAQETQYF.

This clone was detected a few times. The chain combines TRBV7-9 with TRBJ2-7; the match to TRBD1 covers 7 bases. CDR3 length: 14 amino acids. Germline CDR1 is SEHNR and CDR2 is FQNEAQ (reference sequence). The trim removed 5 bases at V and 4 bases at J, leaving 8 bases unmatched. The CDR3 region is CASSETGTVYEQYF. The CDR3 DNA sequence: TGTGCCAGCAGCGAGACCGGGACAGTTTACGAGCAGTACTTC.

The V gene is TRBV12-5, the J gene TRBJ2-2, with 9 bases matching TRBD1. This CDR3 comprises 15 residues. V lost 7 bases, J lost 7 bases, and 10 bases stayed unmatched. Per germline, CDR1 LGHNT and CDR2 FRNRAP. The CDR3 nucleotides read TGTGCTAGTGCCGAACAGGGGGCGCTCGGCGGGGAGCTGTTTTTT. Its protein is CASAEQGALGGELFF.

The chain couples TRBV25-1 to TRBJ2-5, with D possibly TRBD1 on 6 matching bases. Germline loops: CDR1 MGHDK, CDR2 SYGVNS. V dropped 5 bases and J dropped 5 bases, with 15 bases sitting between them. The CDR3 runs to 14 residues. The CDR3 region is CASSPFSQGETQYF. CDR3 coding DNA: TGTGCCAGCAGTCCCTTTTCCCAGGGGGAGACCCAGTACTTC.

This rearrangement joins TRBV10-2 to TRBJ1-1, with 10 bases lining up with TRBD1. This CDR3 has 15 amino acids. Trimming at V came to 5 bases and at J to 2 bases, leaving 5 bases not matched to a gene. Germline loops: CDR1 WSHSY, CDR2 SAAADI. This chain's CDR3 is CASSSGTGDNTEAFF. Written as DNA, the CDR3 is TGCGCCAGCAGTTCCGGGACAGGGGACAACACTGAAGCTTTCTTT.

The chain combines TRBV4-1 with TRBJ2-3; no clear D. Trimming took off 0 bases at V and 3 bases at J, with 7 bases between the two ends. Germline-derived CDR1 and CDR2 are MGHRA and YSYEKL. CDR3 length: 14 residues. The CDR3 is CASSQERRTDTQYF. In nucleotides, the CDR3 is TGCGCCAGCAGCCAAGAACGGCGGACAGATACGCAGTATTTT.

The V and J genes are TRBV5-6 and TRBJ2-3; TRBD1 matches 8 bases. V was pared by 4 bases and J by 6 bases, with 13 bases of the junction left unmatched. This CDR3 spans 16 amino acids. The germline V gene encodes CDR1 SGHDT and CDR2 YYEEEE. In nucleotides, the CDR3 is TGTGCCAGCAGCCTCCCAAGACAGGGGAGTTTGGATACGCAGTATTTT. This translates into CASSLPRQGSLDTQYF.

The gene calls are TRBV19 and TRBJ2-7; D tentatively reads TRBD1 or TRBD2 (5 bases each). Germline V gene sequence: CDR1 LNHDA, CDR2 SQIVND (reference sequence). This CDR3 has 13 residues. V lost 2 bases to trimming and J lost 5 bases, with 10 bases between them. The DNA of the CDR3 is TGTGCCAGTAGTATATGGGACCAGCACGAGCAGTACTTC. The encoded protein is CASSIWDQHEQYF.

This clone was recorded only once. Distinct nucleotide sequences in the sample also encode this CDR3. V is TRBV5-4 and J is TRBJ2-7, with D unclear. The CDR3 runs to 11 residues. Germline CDR1 and CDR2: SGHNT and YYREEE (reference sequence). Trimming cost V 0 bases and J 6 bases, with 4 bases left between them. The CDR3 loop is CASSLGGEQYF. The CDR3 DNA follows: TGTGCCAGCAGCTTGGGAGGCGAGCAGTACTTC. Full variable domain (missing parts from reference TRBV5-4 and TRBJ2-7): ETGVTQSPTHLIKTRGQQVTLRCSSQSGHNTVSWYQQALGQGPQFIFQYYREEENGRGNFPPRFSGLQFPNYSSELNVNALELDDSALYLCASSLGGEQYFGPGTRLTVT.

The chain employs TRBV7-9 and TRBJ2-1, with TRBD2 matching 12 bases. The ends lost 8 bases at V and 2 bases at J; junction bases unmatched: 7. The germline V gene has CDR1 SEHNR and CDR2 FQNEAQ (reference sequence). This CDR3 contains 16 residues. The CDR3 loop reads CASETSGGQPYNEQFF. CDR3 DNA sequence: TGTGCCAGCGAAACTAGCGGGGGGCAACCCTACAATGAGCAGTTCTTC.

This clone was observed a handful of times. The rearrangement uses TRBV5-6 and TRBJ2-1; TRBD2 matches at 7 bases. The CDR3 runs to 14 residues. Germline lookup yields CDR1 SGHDT and CDR2 YYEEEE. Trimming removed 4 bases from V and 1 base from J; junction bases left unmatched: 2. CDR3 DNA sequence: TGTGCCAGCAGCCGGACTAGGTCCTACAATGAGCAGTTCTTC. Protein: CASSRTRSYNEQFF.